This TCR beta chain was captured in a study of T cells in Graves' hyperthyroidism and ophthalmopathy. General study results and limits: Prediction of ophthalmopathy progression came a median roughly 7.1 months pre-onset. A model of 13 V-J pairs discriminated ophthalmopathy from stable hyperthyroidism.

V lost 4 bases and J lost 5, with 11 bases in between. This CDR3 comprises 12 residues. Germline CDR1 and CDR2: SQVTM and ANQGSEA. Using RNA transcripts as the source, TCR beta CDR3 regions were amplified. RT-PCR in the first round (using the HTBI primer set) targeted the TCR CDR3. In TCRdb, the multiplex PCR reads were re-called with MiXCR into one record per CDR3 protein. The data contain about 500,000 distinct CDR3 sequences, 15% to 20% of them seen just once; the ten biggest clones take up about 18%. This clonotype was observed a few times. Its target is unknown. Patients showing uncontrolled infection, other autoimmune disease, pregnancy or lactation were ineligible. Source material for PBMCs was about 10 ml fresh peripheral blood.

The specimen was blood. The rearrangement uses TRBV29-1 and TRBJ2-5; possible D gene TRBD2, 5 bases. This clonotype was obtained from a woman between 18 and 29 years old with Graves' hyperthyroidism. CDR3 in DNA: TGCAGCGTTGCGGCGGGCCAGGAGACCCAGTACTTC. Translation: CSVAAGQETQYF. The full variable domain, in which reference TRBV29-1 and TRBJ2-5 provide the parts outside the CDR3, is SAVISQKPSRDICQRGTSLTIQCQVDSQVTMMFWYRQQPGQSLTLIATANQGSEATYESGFVIDKFPISRPNLTFSTLTVSNMSPEDSSIYLCSVAAGQETQYFGPGTRLLVL.